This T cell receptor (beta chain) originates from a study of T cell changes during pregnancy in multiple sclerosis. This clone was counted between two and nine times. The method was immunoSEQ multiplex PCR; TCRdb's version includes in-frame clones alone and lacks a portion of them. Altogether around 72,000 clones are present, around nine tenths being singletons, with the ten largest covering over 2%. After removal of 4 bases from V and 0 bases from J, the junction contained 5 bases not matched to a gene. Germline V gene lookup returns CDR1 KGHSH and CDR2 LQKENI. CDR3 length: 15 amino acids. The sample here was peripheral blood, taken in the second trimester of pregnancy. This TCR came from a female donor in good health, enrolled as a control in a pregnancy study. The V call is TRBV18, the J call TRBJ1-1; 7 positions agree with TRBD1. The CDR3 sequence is CASSQGDRLNTEAFF. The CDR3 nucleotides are TGTGCCAGCTCACAGGGGGACAGACTGAACACTGAAGCTTTCTTT.